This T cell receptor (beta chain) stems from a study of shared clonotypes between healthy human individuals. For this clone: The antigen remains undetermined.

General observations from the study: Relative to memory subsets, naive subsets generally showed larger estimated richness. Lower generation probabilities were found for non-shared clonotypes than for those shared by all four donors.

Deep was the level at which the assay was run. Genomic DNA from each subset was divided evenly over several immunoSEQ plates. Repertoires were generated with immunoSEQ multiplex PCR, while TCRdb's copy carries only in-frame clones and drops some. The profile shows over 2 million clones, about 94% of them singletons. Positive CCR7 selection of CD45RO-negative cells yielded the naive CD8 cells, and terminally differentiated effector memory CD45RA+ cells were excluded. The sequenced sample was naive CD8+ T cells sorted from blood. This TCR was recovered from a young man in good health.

CDR3 in DNA: TGCGCCAGCAGCTCCGGGGAGTACTTC. It is translated as CASSSGEYF. This chain joins TRBV5-1 and TRBJ2-4; D possibly corresponds to TRBD2 (5 bases). The V end lost 3 bases, the J end lost 14 bases, and 6 bases lay between the germline ends. CDR3 length equals 9 residues. Germline CDR1 is SGHRS and CDR2 is YFSETQ.